This entry lists 21 T cell receptor beta chains sequenced from one sample in a study of CD8 T cells in ankylosing spondylitis. TCRdb recomputed calls from the 5' RACE reads with MiXCR, one row per CDR3 protein. There are hundreds of thousands of distinct CDR3 sequences in the sample; 20% to 30% occur only once, and 6.6% lies in the top ten. Material for sequencing was blood, either unsorted or a sorted T cell fraction (not recorded which). These TCRs come from a male donor with ankylosing spondylitis or in good health (not recorded which).

This clonotype was counted a few times. The J gene is TRBJ2-5, the V gene TRBV29-1; no definite D call. Germline CDR1 SQVTM, CDR2 ANQGSEA. The V end lost 5 bases, the J end lost 1 base, and 14 bases lay between the germline ends. This CDR3 is 14 amino acids long. The chain's CDR3 is CSVRLLDFQETQYF. The CDR3, as DNA: TGCAGCGTTCGCCTTCTCGACTTCCAAGAGACCCAGTACTTC.

This clonotype was seen ten or more times. V is TRBV5-1 and J is TRBJ2-4; tentative D call: TRBD1 (5 bases). The germline V gene has CDR1 SGHRS and CDR2 YFSETQ. The CDR3 loop spans 15 amino acids. V was pared by 2 bases and J by 6 bases, with 15 bases between. Here the CDR3 reads CASSLGVWERNIQYF. CDR3 in DNA: TGCGCCAGCAGCTTAGGGGTCTGGGAAAGAAACATTCAGTACTTC.

This clonotype was recorded many times. V is TRBV29-1 and J is TRBJ1-4; D remains ambiguous. Germline-derived CDR1 and CDR2 are SQVTM and ANQGSEA. Deletions cut 5 bases from V and 0 bases from J, with 7 bases between. The CDR3 is 13 amino acids. The CDR3 sequence: CSVSRATNEKLFF. CDR3 sequence (DNA): TGCAGCGTTTCCCGGGCAACTAATGAAAAACTGTTTTTT.

The chain combines TRBV10-3 with TRBJ2-5; 9 bases fit TRBD1. V shed 10 bases, J shed 5 bases, and the junction held 5 bases outside the gene matches. This CDR3 region has 12 residues. From germline, CDR1 is ENHRY and CDR2 SYGVKD. CDR3 region: CATWDREETQYF. The CDR3 nucleotides read TGTGCCACTTGGGACAGGGAGGAGACCCAGTACTTC.

The chain joins TRBV12-3 or TRBV12-4 to TRBJ2-1; 10 bases are shared with TRBD2. V lost 6 bases and J lost 4; bases outside the gene matches: 3. The CDR3 has 14 amino acids. In DNA, the CDR3 is TGTGCCAGCAGAAGCGGGAGGGGTTACAATGAGCAGTTCTTC. As protein: CASRSGRGYNEQFF.

This clonotype has at least ten counts. This sequence joins TRBV20-1 and TRBJ2-7; the match to TRBD2 covers 13 bases. Trimming cost V 7 bases and J 11 bases; bases outside gene matches: 8. Per the germline V gene, CDR1 is DFQATT and CDR2 is SNEGSKA (reference sequence). The CDR3 extends over 12 amino acids. CDR3 sequence: CSVRTSGRGEYF. CDR3 DNA: TGCAGTGTAAGGACTAGCGGGAGAGGGGAGTACTTC.

In regard to this clonotype: One base away lies a much larger clone, so this may be a sequencing read error. This chain connects TRBV11-2 to TRBJ2-2; D not certain. The CDR3 runs 12 residues. Trimming removed 1 base from V and 6 bases from J, with 3 bases in between. Germline V gives CDR1 SGHAT, CDR2 FQNNGV. The CDR3 DNA is TGTGCCAGCAGCTTAGTGGCCGGGGAGCTGTTTTTT. Encoded protein: CASSLVAGELFF.

Ten or more counts support this clonotype. This chain links TRBV12-3 or TRBV12-4 with TRBJ2-1, with 14 bases that match TRBD2. The CDR3 is made up of 15 amino acids. After removal of 6 bases from V and 10 bases from J, the junction contained 8 bases not matched to a gene. CDR3 sequence reads: CASSLPGLAGVEQFF. The CDR3 coding sequence is TGTGCCAGCAGCCTCCCGGGACTAGCGGGAGTGGAGCAGTTCTTC.

This clonotype was seen repeatedly, ten times or more. The rearrangement uses TRBV5-6 and TRBJ2-7; 7 bases agree with TRBD1. V was pared by 5 bases and J by 2 bases, with 4 bases of the junction left unmatched. There are 13 residues in the CDR3. Germline V gene data show CDR1 as SGHDT and CDR2 as YYEEEE. CDR3 DNA: TGTGCCAGCAGTCTACAGGGGACCTACGAGCAGTACTTC. Protein product: CASSLQGTYEQYF.

This clonotype was seen many times. The J gene is TRBJ2-7, the V gene TRBV7-2, with TRBD2 identical over 13 bases. J was trimmed by 2 bases and V by 1 base; bases with no gene match: 2. Germline CDR1 SGHTA, CDR2 FQGNSA. The CDR3 is made up of 16 amino acids. In DNA, the CDR3 is TGTGCCAGCAGCTTAGACGGGACTAGCGGGGCCTACGAGCAGTACTTC. It codes for CASSLDGTSGAYEQYF. The full variable domain, with the rest looked up from reference TRBV7-2 and TRBJ2-7, is GAGVSQSPSNKVTEKGKDVELRCDPISGHTALYWYRQSLGQGLEFLIYFQGNSAPDKSGLPSDRFSAERTGGSVSTLTIQRTQQEDSAVYLCASSLDGTSGAYEQYFGPGTRLTVT.

This clonotype was observed many times. V gene TRBV24-1 combines with J gene TRBJ2-1; 7 positions agree with TRBD1. From germline, CDR1 is KGHDR and CDR2 SFDVKD. V lost 5 bases to trimming and J lost 8 bases; unmatched junction nucleotides: 8. The CDR3 contains 14 residues. CDR3 protein: CATSGRGPGDEQFF. The CDR3 DNA sequence: TGTGCCACCAGTGGAAGGGGGCCGGGCGATGAGCAGTTCTTC.

In this sample, this clonotype turned up many times. CDR3 in DNA: TGCAGCGTCGCTACAGGAACCGCGAACACCGGGGAGCTGTTTTTT. This translates into CSVATGTANTGELFF. The rearrangement links TRBV29-1 to TRBJ2-2, with D perhaps matching TRBD1 (5 bases). There are 15 residues in the CDR3. Germline V gene lookup returns CDR1 SQVTM and CDR2 ANQGSEA. The V and J ends lost 6 bases and 0 bases respectively, with 14 bases between them.

The chain uses TRBV27 and TRBJ2-3; perhaps TRBD1 as D (6 bases). This CDR3 is built from 14 residues. The germline V and J ends were trimmed by 6 bases and 4 bases, with 14 bases remaining between them. CDR1 and CDR2 from the germline V gene are MNHEY and SMNVEV (reference sequence). CDR3 in amino acids: CASSITGWPDTQYF. As DNA, the CDR3 is TGTGCCAGCAGCATAACAGGGTGGCCAGATACGCAGTATTTT.

This clonotype came up many times. The chain carries TRBV10-2 and TRBJ2-1; D gene unclear. V was cut by 5 bases and J by 3 bases, with 14 bases left in between. The CDR3 contains 15 residues. Germline V gene lookup returns CDR1 WSHSY and CDR2 SAAADI. The CDR3 region has the DNA TGCGCCAGCAGTACAAGTAGCAGAGACTACAATGAGCAGTTCTTC. It yields the protein CASSTSSRDYNEQFF.

This clonotype was seen a few times. V and J are TRBV20-1 and TRBJ1-6, with 7 nucleotides matching TRBD1. CDR1 DFQATT and CDR2 SNEGSKA come from the germline V gene (reference sequence). The ends lost 4 bases at V and 1 base at J; junction bases unmatched: 13. This CDR3 comprises 18 residues. The CDR3 DNA sequence: TGCAGTGCTATAGAGGGGACAGCTCAGGGTTCCTATAATTCACCCCTCCACTTT. The encoded protein is CSAIEGTAQGSYNSPLHF.

This clonotype was seen at least ten times. CDR3 amino acids: CASSPTHLNYGYTF. CDR3 bases: TGTGCCAGCAGCCCTACCCACCTTAACTATGGCTACACCTTC. J is TRBJ1-2 and V is TRBV6-1; D not certain. The V end was cut by 6 bases, the J end by 1 base, with 12 bases between. There are 14 residues in the CDR3. Germline values: CDR1 MNHNS, CDR2 SASEGT.

This clonotype was picked up many times. The CDR3 sequence: CASSYSPGGPSYGYTF. Here the CDR3 DNA reads TGTGCCAGCAGTTACTCGCCAGGGGGCCCTTCCTATGGCTACACCTTC. The chain uses TRBV6-5 and TRBJ1-2; 8 positions agree with TRBD1. Trimming took 0 bases from V and 4 from J; bases not matched to a gene: 7. This CDR3 has 16 amino acids. Per germline, CDR1 MNHEY and CDR2 SVGAGI.

This clonotype was recorded many times. The J gene is TRBJ1-4, the V gene TRBV12-3 or TRBV12-4; D is unresolved. The CDR3 is made up of 15 amino acids. Trimming stripped 8 bases from V and 6 bases from J, with 19 bases between. As DNA, the CDR3 is TGTGCCAGCGGGAGAGGCGAGGGTTTTGATGAAAAACTGTTTTTT. Its protein is CASGRGEGFDEKLFF.

This clonotype was observed many times. CDR3 DNA sequence: TGTGCCAGCAGTGGATCCTACTATGGCTACACCTTC. This encodes CASSGSYYGYTF. The chain joins TRBV5-8 to TRBJ1-2; D remains ambiguous. The germline V gene has CDR1 SGHTS and CDR2 YDEGEE. The V gene lost 5 bases and the J gene lost 3 bases, with 8 bases spanning the gap. The length of the CDR3 is 12 residues. Together with reference TRBV5-8 and TRBJ1-2, the CDR3 gives the full variable domain: EAGVTQSPTHLIKTRGQQATLRCSPISGHTSVYWYQQALGLGLQFLLWYDEGEERNRGNFPPRFSGRQFPNYSSELNVNALELEDSALYLCASSGSYYGYTFGSGTRLTVV.

The table lists this clonotype with many counts. The gene calls are TRBV15 and TRBJ2-1; 7 bases line up with TRBD1. Per the germline V gene, CDR1 is LNHNV and CDR2 is YYDKDF (reference sequence). This CDR3 comprises 17 residues. With 1 base clipped from V and 1 base from J, the junction kept 7 bases outside the gene matches. The CDR3 DNA is TGTGCCACCAGCAGAGCATGGGGACAGAGATCCTACAATGAGCAGTTCTTC. Amino acids: CATSRAWGQRSYNEQFF. The entire variable domain, with the rest obtained from reference TRBV15 and TRBJ2-1, is as follows: DAMVIQNPRYQVTQFGKPVTLSCSQTLNHNVMYWYQQKSSQAPKLLFHYYDKDFNNEADTPDNFQSRRPNTSFCFLDIRSPGLGDTAMYLCATSRAWGQRSYNEQFFGPGTRLTVL.

This clonotype was picked up many times. The chain uses TRBV6-2 or TRBV6-3 and TRBJ2-5; 10 bases line up with TRBD2. This CDR3 region has 15 residues. With V trimmed by 6 bases and J by 5 bases, 9 bases remained unmatched. In germline, CDR1 is MNHEY, CDR2 SVGEGT. As DNA, the CDR3 is TGTGCCAGCAGCTTAAGCGGGAGGGCCAGGGAGACCCAGTACTTC. The encoded protein is CASSLSGRARETQYF.